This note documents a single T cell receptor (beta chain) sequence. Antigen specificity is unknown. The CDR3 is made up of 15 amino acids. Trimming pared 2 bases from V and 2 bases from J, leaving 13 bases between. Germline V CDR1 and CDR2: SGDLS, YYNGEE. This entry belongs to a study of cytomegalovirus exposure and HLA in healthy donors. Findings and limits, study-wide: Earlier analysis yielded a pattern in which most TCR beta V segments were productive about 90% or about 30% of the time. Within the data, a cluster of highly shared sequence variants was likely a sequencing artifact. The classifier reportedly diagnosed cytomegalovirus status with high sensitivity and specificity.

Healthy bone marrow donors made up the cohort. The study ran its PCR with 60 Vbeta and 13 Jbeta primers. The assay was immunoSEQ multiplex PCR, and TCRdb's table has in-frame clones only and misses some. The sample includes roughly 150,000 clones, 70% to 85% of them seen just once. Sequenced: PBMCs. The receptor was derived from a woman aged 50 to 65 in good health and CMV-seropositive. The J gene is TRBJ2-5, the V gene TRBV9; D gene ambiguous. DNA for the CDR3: TGTGCCAGCAGCGTTGGTCTTGGGCAGCAAGAGACCCAGTACTTC. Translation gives CASSVGLGQQETQYF.